This is a list of T cell receptor beta chains from one sample in a study of CD8 T cells in ankylosing spondylitis. One entry per CDR3 protein results from TCRdb running MiXCR on the 5' RACE reads. The data show 150,000 to 200,000 distinct CDR3 sequences, about 18% seen once. The sequenced material came from blood, either unsorted or a sorted T cell fraction (not recorded which). The receptors come from a male donor aged 10-30 years with ankylosing spondylitis or in good health (not recorded which). The conserved cysteine and the conserved F or W are not part of the CDR3 here. Fields, in order: V gene, J gene, CDR3 protein.

TRBV11-2	TRBJ2-5	ASSLSGRRLETQY
TRBV20-1	TRBJ1-4	SASGQINEKLF
TRBV9	TRBJ1-2	ASSRDSGYP
TRBV27	TRBJ2-1	ASAPDGPSIYNEQF
TRBV4-3	TRBJ2-1	ASSQDLASGNSYNEQF
TRBV3-1	TRBJ2-7	ASSQGSLNRSEQY
TRBV5-1	TRBJ2-1	ASSLEYAGGMDEQF
TRBV3-1	TRBJ2-6	ASSHRRPGANVLT
TRBV5-1	TRBJ2-2	ATRTGTSNTGELF
TRBV20-1	TRBJ2-3	CARGTDRPWDTQY
TRBV21-1	TRBJ2-1	ASSKKSPGHGGNEQF
TRBV7-9	TRBJ2-1	ASSPLPANEQF
TRBV6-2/TRBV6-3	TRBJ2-1	ASSDPGQGGHNEQF
TRBV5-6	TRBJ2-7	ASSSTAGTGNYEQY
TRBV20-1	TRBJ1-5	SAKARAGQGTANSQPQH
TRBV15	TRBJ1-1	ATSRDPALEAF
TRBV6-1	TRBJ1-5	ASSARAGTGGAIYQPQH
TRBV3-1	TRBJ2-6	ASSQVGRGRNVLT
TRBV2	TRBJ2-2	ASSARLAGATGELF
TRBV5-6	TRBJ2-3	ASSPLAGTSGSTDTQY
TRBV5-1	TRBJ2-1	ASSLFVTGGSGTAVGRGQF
TRBV12-5	TRBJ2-1	ASGPAGGYNEQF
TRBV19	TRBJ1-1	ASSINGGNTEAF
TRBV20-1	TRBJ1-2	SASFLARLGSGYGYT
TRBV4-1	TRBJ2-1	ASSHQLAGEMGEQF
TRBV20-1	TRBJ2-4	SASRQGGAKNIQY
TRBV7-2	TRBJ2-1	ASSLRAAEQF
TRBV7-2	TRBJ2-2	ASSSRVDRNTGELF
TRBV29-1	TRBJ2-1	SVEDPPGRAYNEQF
TRBV11-2	TRBJ2-1	ASSLSGGSPHEQF
TRBV9	TRBJ1-5	ASSVGSGKGQPQH
TRBV15	TRBJ2-1	ATSRGGYNEQF
TRBV23-1	TRBJ2-3	ASSCFDRRPDTQY
TRBV4-3	TRBJ1-1	ASSQEGQGGQEAF
TRBV13	TRBJ2-5	ASSLGGLAIQETQY
TRBV29-1	TRBJ2-2	SVVTSGRSANTGELF
TRBV5-1	TRBJ1-2	ASSPFSGTSWDGYT
TRBV7-7	TRBJ2-1	ASSVQGGEQF
TRBV28	TRBJ1-1	ASSALKNGGGRSTEAF
TRBV3-1	TRBJ2-7	ASSPFRDADFYEQY
TRBV20-1	TRBJ2-2	SARDLDTGELF
TRBV5-1	TRBJ2-3	ASSFQGDTQY
TRBV29-1	TRBJ2-2	SVRGEGGTGELF
TRBV30	TRBJ2-1	AWRATSRFLPFNYNEQF
TRBV29-1	TRBJ2-1	SVEGGLAGLNEQF
TRBV4-2	TRBJ2-1	ASSQEQRVLHNEQF
TRBV18	TRBJ2-3	ASSPPGQPADTQY
TRBV3-1	TRBJ2-4	ASSQDQGLQY
TRBV20-1	TRBJ1-4	SAPQGARTNEKLF
TRBV4-3	TRBJ2-3	ASSRLGIAGGPTDTQY
TRBV15	TRBJ1-5	ATSSGNQPQH
TRBV30	TRBJ1-5	AWGRDSNQPQH
TRBV20-1	TRBJ2-3	SAALGRADTQY
TRBV7-9	TRBJ2-3	ASSLGLSDTDTQY